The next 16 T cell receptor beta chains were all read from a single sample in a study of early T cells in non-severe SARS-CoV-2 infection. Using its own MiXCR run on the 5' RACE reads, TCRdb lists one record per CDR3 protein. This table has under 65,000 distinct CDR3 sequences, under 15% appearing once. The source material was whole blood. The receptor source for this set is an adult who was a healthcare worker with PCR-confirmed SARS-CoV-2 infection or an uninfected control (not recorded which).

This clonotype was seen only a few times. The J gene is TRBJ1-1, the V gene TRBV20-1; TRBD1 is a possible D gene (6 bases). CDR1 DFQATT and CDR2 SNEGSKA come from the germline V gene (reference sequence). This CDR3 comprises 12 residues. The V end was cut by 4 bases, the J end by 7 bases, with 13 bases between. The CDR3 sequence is CSAKAGVVEAFF. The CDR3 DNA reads TGCAGTGCTAAAGCAGGGGTTGTTGAAGCTTTCTTT.

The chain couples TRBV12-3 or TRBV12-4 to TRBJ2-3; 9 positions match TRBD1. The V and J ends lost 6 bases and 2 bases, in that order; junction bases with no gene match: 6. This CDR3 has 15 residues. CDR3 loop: CASSPGQGFTDTQYF. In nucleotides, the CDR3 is TGTGCCAGCAGCCCCGGACAGGGGTTCACAGATACGCAGTATTTT.

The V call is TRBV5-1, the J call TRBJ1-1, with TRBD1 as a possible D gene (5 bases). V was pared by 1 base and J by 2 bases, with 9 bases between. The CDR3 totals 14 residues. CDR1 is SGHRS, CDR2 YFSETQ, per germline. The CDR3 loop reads CASSLSGANTEAFF. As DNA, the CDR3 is TGCGCCAGCAGCTTGAGCGGGGCTAACACTGAAGCTTTCTTT.

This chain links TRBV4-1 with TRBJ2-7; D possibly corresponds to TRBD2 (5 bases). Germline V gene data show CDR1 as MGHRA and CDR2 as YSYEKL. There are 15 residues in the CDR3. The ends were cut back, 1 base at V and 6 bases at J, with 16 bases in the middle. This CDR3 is CASSQALASSGEQYF. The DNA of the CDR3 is TGCGCCAGCAGCCAAGCGCTGGCTAGCTCCGGCGAGCAGTACTTC.

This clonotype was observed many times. In DNA, the CDR3 is TGTGCCAGCAGTGAAGTGCCAGGATTTGAGAGGCAGTACTTC. Translating gives CASSEVPGFERQYF. This chain joins TRBV6-1 and TRBJ2-7; D uncertain. Between the trimmed V and J ends, which lost 1 base and 9 bases, there was a span of 16 bases. CDR1 and CDR2 from the germline V gene are MNHNS and SASEGT. This CDR3 is built from 14 residues.

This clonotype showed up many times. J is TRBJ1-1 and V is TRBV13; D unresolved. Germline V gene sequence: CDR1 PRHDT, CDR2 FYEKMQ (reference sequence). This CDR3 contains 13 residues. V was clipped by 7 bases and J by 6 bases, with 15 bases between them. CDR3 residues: CASTEEGAAEAFF. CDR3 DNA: TGTGCCAGCACCGAGGAGGGAGCGGCTGAAGCTTTCTTT.

CDR3 DNA: TGCGCCAGCAGCTTTAGGGCCGGGACAGGGCCCTCTGGGGCCAACGTCCTGACTTTC. It codes for CASSFRAGTGPSGANVLTF. The chain couples TRBV5-1 to TRBJ2-6; TRBD1 matches 9 bases. CDR1 and CDR2 from the germline V gene are SGHRS and YFSETQ. V lost 2 bases, J lost 0 bases, and 9 bases stayed unmatched. The CDR3 has 19 amino acids.

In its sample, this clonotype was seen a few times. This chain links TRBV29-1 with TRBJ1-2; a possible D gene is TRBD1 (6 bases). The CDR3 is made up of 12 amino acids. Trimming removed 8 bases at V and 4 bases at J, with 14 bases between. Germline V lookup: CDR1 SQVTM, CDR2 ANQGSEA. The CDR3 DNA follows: TGCAGCATACCCCAGGGGCTCTATGGCTACACCTTC. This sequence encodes CSIPQGLYGYTF.

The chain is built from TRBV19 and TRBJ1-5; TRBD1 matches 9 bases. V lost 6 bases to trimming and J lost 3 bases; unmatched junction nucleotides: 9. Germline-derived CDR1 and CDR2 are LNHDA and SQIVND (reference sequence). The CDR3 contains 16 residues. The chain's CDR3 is CASSGVGQGYNQPQHF. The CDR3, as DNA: TGTGCCAGTAGCGGCGTGGGACAGGGATACAATCAGCCCCAGCATTTT.

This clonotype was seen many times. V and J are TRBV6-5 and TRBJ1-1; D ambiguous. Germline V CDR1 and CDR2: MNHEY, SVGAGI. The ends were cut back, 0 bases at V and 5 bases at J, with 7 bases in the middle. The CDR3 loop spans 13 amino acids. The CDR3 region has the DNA TGTGCCAGCAGTTACTCTACGGGAACTGAAGCTTTCTTT. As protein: CASSYSTGTEAFF.

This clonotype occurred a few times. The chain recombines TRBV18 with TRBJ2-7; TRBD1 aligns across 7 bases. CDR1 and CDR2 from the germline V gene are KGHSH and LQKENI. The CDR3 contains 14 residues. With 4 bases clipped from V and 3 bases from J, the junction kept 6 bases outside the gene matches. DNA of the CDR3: TGTGCCAGCTCACACATTGACAGGGACTACGAGCAGTACTTC. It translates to CASSHIDRDYEQYF.

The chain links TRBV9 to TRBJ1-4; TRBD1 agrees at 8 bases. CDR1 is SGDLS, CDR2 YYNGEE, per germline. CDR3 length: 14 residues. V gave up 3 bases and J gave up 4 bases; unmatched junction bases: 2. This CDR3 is CASSGTGNNEKLFF. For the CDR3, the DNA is TGTGCCAGCAGCGGGACAGGGAATAATGAAAAACTGTTTTTT. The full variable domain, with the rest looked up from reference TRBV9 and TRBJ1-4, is DSGVTQTPKHLITATGQRVTLRCSPRSGDLSVYWYQQSLDQGLQFLIQYYNGEERAKGNILERFSAQQFPDLHSELNLSSLELGDSALYFCASSGTGNNEKLFFGSGTQLSVL.

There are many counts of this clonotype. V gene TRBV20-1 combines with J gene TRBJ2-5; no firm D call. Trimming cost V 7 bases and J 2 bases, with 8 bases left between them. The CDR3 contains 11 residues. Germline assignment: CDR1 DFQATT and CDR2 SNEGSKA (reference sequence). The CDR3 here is CSGAGQETQYF. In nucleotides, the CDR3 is TGCAGTGGGGCCGGGCAAGAGACCCAGTACTTC.

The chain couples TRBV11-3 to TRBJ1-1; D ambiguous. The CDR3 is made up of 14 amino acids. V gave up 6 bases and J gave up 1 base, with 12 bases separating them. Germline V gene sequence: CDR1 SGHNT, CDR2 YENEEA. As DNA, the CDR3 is TGTGCCAGCAGTGCACAAGGTCCGAACACTGAAGCTTTCTTT. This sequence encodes CASSAQGPNTEAFF.

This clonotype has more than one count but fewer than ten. The CDR3 loop reads CASSLTSSSYEQYF. CDR3 nucleotides: TGTGCCAGCAGCTTAACGTCCAGTTCCTACGAGCAGTACTTC. V gene TRBV11-2 combines with J gene TRBJ2-7; D remains unclear. The CDR3 loop spans 14 amino acids. Per germline, CDR1 SGHAT and CDR2 FQNNGV. The germline V and J ends were trimmed by 2 bases and 1 base, with 9 bases remaining between them.

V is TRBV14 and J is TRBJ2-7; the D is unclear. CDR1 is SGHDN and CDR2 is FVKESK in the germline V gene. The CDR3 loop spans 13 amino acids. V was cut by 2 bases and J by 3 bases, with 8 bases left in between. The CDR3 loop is CASSQIIYYEQYF. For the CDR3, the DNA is TGTGCCAGCAGCCAAATAATATACTACGAGCAGTACTTC. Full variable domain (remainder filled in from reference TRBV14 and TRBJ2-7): EAGVTQFPSHSVIEKGQTVTLRCDPISGHDNLYWYRRVMGKEIKFLLHFVKESKQDESGMPNNRFLAERTGGTYSTLKVQPAELEDSGVYFCASSQIIYYEQYFGPGTRLTVT.